Following are 32 T cell receptor beta chains from one sample sequenced in a study of blood T cell repertoires in COVID-19. Method: immunoSEQ multiplex PCR; TCRdb's copy keeps in-frame clones and lacks some. The table lists about 140,000 clones, 85% to 90% of them singletons. The sample was peripheral blood. These receptors originate from a woman aged 55-69 years with acute or convalescent COVID-19.

The rearrangement links TRBV9 to TRBJ2-5; 10 positions agree with TRBD2. The CDR3 has 15 amino acids. The V gene's germline CDR1 is SGDLS and CDR2 YYNGEE. J was trimmed by 1 base and V by 3 bases; bases with no gene match: 3. This chain's CDR3 is CASSGSGGFQETQYF. The CDR3 bases are TGTGCCAGCAGCGGTAGCGGGGGGTTCCAAGAGACCCAGTACTTC.

The genes are TRBV15 and TRBJ2-1, with 7 bases matching TRBD2. The CDR3 is made up of 17 amino acids. V lost 0 bases to trimming and J lost 5 bases; unmatched junction nucleotides: 10. CDR1 and CDR2 from the germline V gene are LNHNV and YYDKDF (reference sequence). The CDR3: CATSRDSAGGYHNEQFF. The DNA of the CDR3 is TGTGCCACCAGCAGAGATTCAGCCGGGGGGTACCACAATGAGCAGTTCTTC.

The rearrangement links TRBV5-1 to TRBJ2-2; D is possibly TRBD1 (6 bases). V was clipped by 0 bases and J by 7 bases, with 13 bases between them. The CDR3 has 15 amino acids. The germline CDR1 and CDR2 sequences are SGHRS and YFSETQ. Here the CDR3 reads CASSLDGRGGGELFF. In nucleotides, the CDR3 is TGCGCCAGCAGCTTGGATGGCAGGGGTGGCGGGGAGCTGTTTTTT.

This rearrangement joins TRBV19 to TRBJ1-3; tentative D call: TRBD1 (6 bases). In germline, CDR1 is LNHDA, CDR2 SQIVND (reference sequence). Deletions cut 7 bases from V and 4 bases from J, with 20 bases between. This CDR3 spans 16 amino acids. CDR3 bases: TGTGCCAGTAACCCACAGGGATCGGGATCCGGAAACACCATATATTTT. It specifies CASNPQGSGSGNTIYF. Full variable domain (outside the CDR3, taken from reference TRBV19 and TRBJ1-3): DGGITQSPKYLFRKEGQNVTLSCEQNLNHDAMYWYRQDPGQGLRLIYYSQIVNDFQKGDIAEGYSVSREKKESFPLTVTSAQKNPTAFYLCASNPQGSGSGNTIYFGEGSWLTVV.

The V call is TRBV28, the J call TRBJ1-2, with D possibly matching TRBD1 (5 bases). V dropped 8 bases and J dropped 3 bases, with 13 bases sitting between them. Germline V lookup: CDR1 MDHEN, CDR2 SYDVKM. The CDR3 runs 13 residues. The chain's CDR3 is CASLDTGDYGYTF. In DNA form, the CDR3 reads TGTGCCAGCCTGGACACAGGAGACTATGGCTACACCTTC.

CDR3 nucleotide sequence: TGCGCCAGCAGCCAGGACAGGGGGACCAACTATGGCTACACCTTC. Its protein is CASSQDRGTNYGYTF. This chain links TRBV4-3 with TRBJ1-2, with 10 bases lining up with TRBD1. V lost 3 bases and J lost 2; bases outside the gene matches: 3. The CDR3 loop spans 15 amino acids. CDR1 and CDR2 from the germline V gene are LGHNA and YSLEER.

The V and J genes are TRBV19 and TRBJ2-1, with a possible D match to TRBD2 (6 bases). From germline, CDR1 is LNHDA and CDR2 SQIVND (reference sequence). Trimming removed 5 bases at V and 5 bases at J, with 13 bases between. This CDR3 comprises 14 residues. CDR3 nucleotides: TGTGCCAGTAGTCCCGGGACTGGCCACAATGAGCAGTTCTTC. Its protein is CASSPGTGHNEQFF.

V and J are TRBV12-3 or TRBV12-4 and TRBJ2-1; unclear D gene. The CDR3 covers 12 residues. V was cut by 4 bases and J by 11 bases, with 12 bases left in between. CDR3 in DNA: TGTGCCAGCAGTTCAGGCCCTTTGAAGCAGTTCTTC. This sequence encodes CASSSGPLKQFF.

This chain connects TRBV29-1 to TRBJ2-2; tentatively, D is TRBD1 (5 bases). Between the trimmed V and J ends, which lost 4 bases and 4 bases, there was a span of 13 bases. The CDR3 extends over 14 amino acids. Germline CDR1 is SQVTM and CDR2 is ANQGSEA. The CDR3 protein is CSVGPGPGTGELFF. CDR3 DNA: TGCAGCGTTGGTCCAGGGCCGGGCACCGGGGAGCTGTTTTTT.

The chain joins TRBV3-1 (or the pseudogene TRBV3-2) to TRBJ2-7, with 8 bases lining up with TRBD2. The CDR3 consists of 14 residues. V was clipped by 7 bases and J by 5 bases; unmatched bases: 10. Germline values: CDR1 LGHDT, CDR2 YNNKEL (reference sequence). In DNA form, the CDR3 reads TGTGCCAGCAACAACGGGAGGGCCACGGACGAGCAGTACTTC. Translation gives CASNNGRATDEQYF.

The rearrangement links TRBV28 to TRBJ2-5; weak D call: TRBD2 (6 bases). CDR1 is MDHEN, CDR2 SYDVKM, per germline. With 5 bases removed from V and 2 bases from J, the gap between germline ends came to 18 bases. The CDR3 is 16 residues long. Here the CDR3 reads CASSPGGQGGQETQYF. The DNA of the CDR3 is TGTGCCAGCAGTCCTGGAGGGCAGGGCGGTCAAGAGACCCAGTACTTC.

The chain carries TRBV10-3 and TRBJ2-5; D is possibly TRBD2 (5 bases). Trimming removed 8 bases at V and 5 bases at J, with 12 bases between. This CDR3 region has 12 residues. Germline loops: CDR1 ENHRY, CDR2 SYGVKD. The CDR3 DNA reads as TGTGCCATCGGTTCGGGATGGGAGACCCAGTACTTC. Translating it yields CAIGSGWETQYF.

This rearrangement joins TRBV5-4 to TRBJ1-1; 8 positions agree with TRBD1. The germline gives CDR1 SGHNT, CDR2 YYREEE (reference sequence). V was pared by 3 bases and J by 7 bases, with 5 bases of the junction left unmatched. The CDR3 length is 13 residues. In DNA form, the CDR3 reads TGTGCCAGCAGCTGGACAGGGAAGATTGAAGCTTTCTTT. It codes for CASSWTGKIEAFF. Using reference TRBV5-4 and TRBJ1-1 for the parts outside the CDR3, the full variable domain is ETGVTQSPTHLIKTRGQQVTLRCSSQSGHNTVSWYQQALGQGPQFIFQYYREEENGRGNFPPRFSGLQFPNYSSELNVNALELDDSALYLCASSWTGKIEAFFGQGTRLTVV.

V and J are TRBV28 and TRBJ1-6; D uncertain. Germline values: CDR1 MDHEN, CDR2 SYDVKM. This CDR3 spans 15 amino acids. Between the trimmed V and J ends, which lost 3 bases and 0 bases, there was a span of 6 bases. CDR3 DNA: TGTGCCAGCAGTTTTGAGAGCTCCTATAATTCACCCCTCCACTTT. It translates to CASSFESSYNSPLHF. Together with reference TRBV28 and TRBJ1-6, the CDR3 gives the full variable domain: DVKVTQSSRYLVKRTGEKVFLECVQDMDHENMFWYRQDPGLGLRLIYFSYDVKMKEKGDIPEGYSVSREKKERFSLILESASTNQTSMYLCASSFESSYNSPLHFGNGTRLTVT.

This clone was counted between two and nine times. This chain joins TRBV7-8 and TRBJ1-1, with 7 bases identical to TRBD1. With V trimmed by 7 bases and J by 0 bases, 8 bases remained unmatched. Germline lookup yields CDR1 SGHVS and CDR2 FQNEAQ. The CDR3 consists of 15 residues. The CDR3 DNA reads as TGTGCCAGCAACAGTCCGGGACAGATGAACACTGAAGCTTTCTTT. It is translated as CASNSPGQMNTEAFF.

V usage is TRBV19 and J usage is TRBJ1-2, with D unclear. The V and J ends lost 8 bases and 4 bases respectively, with 14 bases between them. Germline V gene sequence: CDR1 LNHDA, CDR2 SQIVND (reference sequence). This CDR3 has 13 residues. The CDR3 DNA reads TGTGCCAGTGCTCCCACAGAATTCTATGGCTACACCTTC. Translated: CASAPTEFYGYTF. Filled out from reference TRBV19 and TRBJ1-2, the complete variable domain reads DGGITQSPKYLFRKEGQNVTLSCEQNLNHDAMYWYRQDPGQGLRLIYYSQIVNDFQKGDIAEGYSVSREKKESFPLTVTSAQKNPTAFYLCASAPTEFYGYTFGSGTRLTVV.

The chain employs TRBV9 and TRBJ1-4; D gene ambiguous. The CDR3 contains 14 residues. Germline CDR1 and CDR2: SGDLS and YYNGEE. V lost 0 bases to trimming and J lost 4 bases, with 7 bases between them. The CDR3 reads CASSVGPFNEKLFF. DNA of the CDR3: TGTGCCAGCAGCGTAGGGCCCTTTAATGAAAAACTGTTTTTT.

The rearrangement links TRBV7-9 to TRBJ2-7; D is undetermined. Trimming removed 0 bases at V and 0 bases at J, with 6 bases between. Per germline, CDR1 SEHNR and CDR2 FQNEAQ (reference sequence). This CDR3 has 14 residues. CDR3 sequence: CASSLASVSYEQYF. The CDR3 DNA follows: TGTGCCAGCAGCTTAGCGTCGGTCTCCTACGAGCAGTACTTC. Full variable domain (outside the CDR3, taken from reference TRBV7-9 and TRBJ2-7): DTGVSQNPRHKITKRGQNVTFRCDPISEHNRLYWYRQTLGQGPEFLTYFQNEAQLEKSRLLSDRFSAERPKGSFSTLEIQRTEQGDSAMYLCASSLASVSYEQYFGPGTRLTVT.

This sequence joins TRBV4-2 and TRBJ1-2, with TRBD1 matching 7 bases. This CDR3 is 16 amino acids long. Germline V lookup: CDR1 LGHNA, CDR2 YNFKEQ. V lost 0 bases to trimming and J lost 7 bases; unmatched junction nucleotides: 11. In DNA, the CDR3 is TGTGCCAGCAGCCAAGAAGGGGGCAGGGGGGAGTCTGGCTACACCTTC. It translates to CASSQEGGRGESGYTF.

The chain joins TRBV19 to TRBJ2-1; D perhaps matches TRBD2 (6 bases). Germline V gene data show CDR1 as LNHDA and CDR2 as SQIVND (reference sequence). V dropped 3 bases and J dropped 5 bases, with 20 bases sitting between them. The CDR3 is 17 amino acids. The CDR3 region is CASSMGVEAGKDNEQFF. CDR3 DNA: TGTGCCAGTAGTATGGGGGTTGAGGCGGGAAAAGACAATGAGCAGTTCTTC.

The CDR3 sequence: CASSFRGPGGNEQFF. In DNA, the CDR3 is TGTGCCAGCAGCTTTCGGGGGCCGGGAGGCAATGAGCAGTTCTTC. This chain joins TRBV7-2 and TRBJ2-1; a possible D gene is TRBD2 (7 bases). The germline V gene has CDR1 SGHTA and CDR2 FQGNSA. CDR3 length equals 15 residues. The V end was cut by 3 bases, the J end by 6 bases, with 15 bases between.

This chain connects TRBV28 to TRBJ2-7; 8 bases fit TRBD1. CDR1 is MDHEN, CDR2 SYDVKM, per germline. The J segment lost 2 bases and the V segment lost 7 bases, leaving 13 bases of the junction unmatched. The CDR3 has 16 residues. The CDR3 region has the DNA TGTGCCAGCATTAAAGCGACAGGGGTGGGGGCCTACGAGCAGTACTTC. As protein: CASIKATGVGAYEQYF.

This clone occurred once. The J gene is TRBJ2-5, the V gene TRBV7-3, with TRBD2 matching over 10 bases. The V and J ends lost 5 bases and 5 bases, in that order; junction bases with no gene match: 2. This CDR3 region has 13 residues. Germline CDR1 reads SGHTA; CDR2 reads FQGTGA. Here the CDR3 reads CASSLSGGETQYF. The CDR3 region has the DNA TGTGCCAGCAGCCTTAGCGGGGGGGAGACCCAGTACTTC. The full variable domain, in which reference TRBV7-3 and TRBJ2-5 provide the parts outside the CDR3, is GAGVSQTPSNKVTEKGKYVELRCDPISGHTALYWYRQSLGQGPEFLIYFQGTGAADDSGLPNDRFFAVRPEGSVSTLKIQRTERGDSAVYLCASSLSGGETQYFGPGTRLLVL.

The chain couples TRBV6-6 to TRBJ2-4; TRBD2 matches at 10 bases. Germline-derived CDR1 and CDR2 are MNHNY and SVGAGI (reference sequence). With 6 bases clipped from V and 5 bases from J, the junction kept 25 bases outside the gene matches. This CDR3 has 21 amino acids. CDR3 region: CASSRLPPGVAGGIYENIQYF. In DNA form, the CDR3 reads TGTGCCAGCAGCCGGCTCCCACCCGGGGTAGCGGGGGGCATCTACGAAAACATTCAGTACTTC.

This clone was detected a few times. The chain combines TRBV11-1 with TRBJ1-1; TRBD1 matches 8 bases. From germline, CDR1 is SGHAT and CDR2 FQDESV (reference sequence). J lost 2 bases, V lost 4 bases, and 6 bases had no gene match. The CDR3 spans 15 residues. For the CDR3, the DNA is TGTGCCAGCAGCTGGACGGACAGGGTAAACACTGAAGCTTTCTTT. Protein sequence: CASSWTDRVNTEAFF.

The chain joins TRBV4-3 to TRBJ1-1; the D gene is possibly TRBD1 (6 bases). Germline CDR1 and CDR2: LGHNA and YSLEER. Trimming stripped 4 bases from V and 1 base from J, with 13 bases between. This CDR3 is built from 15 residues. This chain's CDR3 is CASSRATGWNTEAFF. CDR3 nucleotide sequence: TGCGCCAGCAGCCGGGCTACAGGGTGGAACACTGAAGCTTTCTTT.

The J gene is TRBJ2-2, the V gene TRBV2; TRBD1 might be the D (6 bases). CDR1 SNHLY and CDR2 FYNNEI come from the germline V gene. V gave up 6 bases and J gave up 4 bases, with 12 bases separating them. The CDR3 has 14 residues. The DNA of the CDR3 is TGTGCCAGCAGGAACAGGGTTGGCACCGGGGAGCTGTTTTTT. It translates to CASRNRVGTGELFF.

The V call is TRBV30, the J call TRBJ1-2; D is undetermined. CDR3 length: 12 residues. Looked up from germline, CDR1 is GTSNPN and CDR2 is SVGIG (reference sequence). Trimming stripped 0 bases from V and 6 bases from J, with 8 bases between. CDR3 region: CAWSVTVDGYTF. The DNA of the CDR3 is TGTGCCTGGAGTGTTACAGTTGATGGCTACACCTTC.

The CDR3 region has the DNA TGTGCCTGGGCTCCCGGGACTAGCGGTGCAACCTTCGTCAATGAGCAGTTCTTC. This sequence encodes CAWAPGTSGATFVNEQFF. The gene calls are TRBV30 and TRBJ2-1; 11 positions agree with TRBD2. The CDR3 sequence is 18 residues long. Germline CDR1 and CDR2: GTSNPN and SVGIG (reference sequence). J was trimmed by 6 bases and V by 5 bases; bases with no gene match: 18. Complete variable domain (other parts from reference TRBV30 and TRBJ2-1): SQTIHQWPATLVQPVGSPLSLECTVEGTSNPNLYWYRQAAGRGLQLLFYSVGIGQISSEVPQNLSASRPQDRQFILSSKKLLLSDSGFYLCAWAPGTSGATFVNEQFFGPGTRLTVL.

V usage is TRBV7-2 and J usage is TRBJ2-1, with unresolved D. V lost 4 bases and J lost 4, with 8 bases in between. This CDR3 region has 13 residues. Germline V gene lookup returns CDR1 SGHTA and CDR2 FQGNSA. CDR3 residues: CASSSFQYNEQFF. DNA for the CDR3: TGTGCCAGCAGCTCATTTCAGTACAATGAGCAGTTCTTC. The full variable domain, its missing parts supplied by reference TRBV7-2 and TRBJ2-1, is GAGVSQSPSNKVTEKGKDVELRCDPISGHTALYWYRQSLGQGLEFLIYFQGNSAPDKSGLPSDRFSAERTGGSVSTLTIQRTQQEDSAVYLCASSSFQYNEQFFGPGTRLTVL.

This chain connects TRBV6-5 to TRBJ1-3; D uncertain. The germline gives CDR1 MNHEY, CDR2 SVGAGI. The CDR3 extends over 13 amino acids. The ends were cut back, 10 bases at V and 0 bases at J, with 10 bases in the middle. Written as DNA, the CDR3 is TGTGCCACCACGGAGTTCTCTGGAAACACCATATATTTT. This gives the protein CATTEFSGNTIYF.

This clone was seen only a few times. The chain employs TRBV25-1 and TRBJ2-7; 7 nucleotides match TRBD2. Germline values: CDR1 MGHDK, CDR2 SYGVNS. The ends lost 2 bases at V and 1 base at J; junction bases unmatched: 5. The CDR3 extends over 15 amino acids. The CDR3 region is CASSERDGRSYEQYF. The CDR3 nucleotides are TGTGCCAGCAGTGAAAGGGACGGGAGGTCCTACGAGCAGTACTTC.